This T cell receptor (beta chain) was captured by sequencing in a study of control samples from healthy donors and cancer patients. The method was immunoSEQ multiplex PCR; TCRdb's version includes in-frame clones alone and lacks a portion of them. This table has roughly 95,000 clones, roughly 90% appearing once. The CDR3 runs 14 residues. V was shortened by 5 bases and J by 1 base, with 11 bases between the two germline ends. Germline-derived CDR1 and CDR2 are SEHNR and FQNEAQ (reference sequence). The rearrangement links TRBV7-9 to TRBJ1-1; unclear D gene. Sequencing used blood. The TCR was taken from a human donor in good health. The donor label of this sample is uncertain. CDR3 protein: CASSPTGTNTEAFF. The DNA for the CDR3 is TGTGCCAGCAGCCCCACCGGAACGAACACTGAAGCTTTCTTT.